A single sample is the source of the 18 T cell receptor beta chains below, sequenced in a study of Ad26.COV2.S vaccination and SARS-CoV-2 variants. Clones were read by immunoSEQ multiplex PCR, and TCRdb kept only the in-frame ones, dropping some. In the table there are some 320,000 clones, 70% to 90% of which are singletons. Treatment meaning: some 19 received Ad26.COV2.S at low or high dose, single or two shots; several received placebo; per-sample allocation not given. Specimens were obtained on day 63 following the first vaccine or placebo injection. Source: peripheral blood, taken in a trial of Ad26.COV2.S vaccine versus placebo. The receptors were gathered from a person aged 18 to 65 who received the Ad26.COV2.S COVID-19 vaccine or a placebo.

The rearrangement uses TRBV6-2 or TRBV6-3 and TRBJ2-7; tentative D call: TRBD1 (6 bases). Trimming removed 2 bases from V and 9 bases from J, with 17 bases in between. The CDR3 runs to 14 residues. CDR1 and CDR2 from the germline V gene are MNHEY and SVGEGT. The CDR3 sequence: CASSYRQDGLRQYF. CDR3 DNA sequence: TGTGCCAGCAGTTACCGACAGGATGGGTTAAGGCAGTACTTC.

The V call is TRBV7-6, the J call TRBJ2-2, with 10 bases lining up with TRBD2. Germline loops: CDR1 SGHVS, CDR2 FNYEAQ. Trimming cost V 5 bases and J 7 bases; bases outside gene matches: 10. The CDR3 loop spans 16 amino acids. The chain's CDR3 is CASSPPNSGGLGELFF. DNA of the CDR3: TGTGCCAGCAGCCCCCCGAATAGCGGGGGGCTCGGGGAGCTGTTTTTT.

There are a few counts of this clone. The CDR3 sequence: CASSLGPNTGELFF. The CDR3 DNA reads as TGCGCCAGCAGCTTGGGGCCGAACACCGGGGAGCTGTTTTTT. The gene calls are TRBV5-1 and TRBJ2-2; no reliable D call. The CDR3 is 14 amino acids. Germline V CDR1 and CDR2: SGHRS, YFSETQ. With 0 bases removed from V and 0 bases from J, the gap between germline ends came to 3 bases.

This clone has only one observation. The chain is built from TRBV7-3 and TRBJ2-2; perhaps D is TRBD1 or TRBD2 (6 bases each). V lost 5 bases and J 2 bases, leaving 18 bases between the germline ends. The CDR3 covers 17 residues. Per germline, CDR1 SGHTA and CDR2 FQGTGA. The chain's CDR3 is CASSPQTGGSNTGELFF. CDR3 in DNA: TGTGCCAGCAGCCCCCAGACAGGAGGGTCTAACACCGGGGAGCTGTTTTTT. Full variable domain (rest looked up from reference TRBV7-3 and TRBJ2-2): GAGVSQTPSNKVTEKGKYVELRCDPISGHTALYWYRQSLGQGPEFLIYFQGTGAADDSGLPNDRFFAVRPEGSVSTLKIQRTERGDSAVYLCASSPQTGGSNTGELFFGEGSRLTVL.

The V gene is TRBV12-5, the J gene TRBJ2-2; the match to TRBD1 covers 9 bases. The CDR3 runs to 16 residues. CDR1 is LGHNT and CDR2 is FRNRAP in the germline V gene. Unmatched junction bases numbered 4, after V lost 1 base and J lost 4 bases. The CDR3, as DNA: TGTGCTAGTGGTTTGGCGACAGGGGGGGGCACCGGGGAGCTGTTTTTT. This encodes CASGLATGGGTGELFF. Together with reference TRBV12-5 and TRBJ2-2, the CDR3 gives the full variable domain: DARVTQTPRHKVTEMGQEVTMRCQPILGHNTVFWYRQTMMQGLELLAYFRNRAPLDDSGMPKDRFSAEMPDATLATLKIQPSEPRDSAVYFCASGLATGGGTGELFFGEGSRLTVL.

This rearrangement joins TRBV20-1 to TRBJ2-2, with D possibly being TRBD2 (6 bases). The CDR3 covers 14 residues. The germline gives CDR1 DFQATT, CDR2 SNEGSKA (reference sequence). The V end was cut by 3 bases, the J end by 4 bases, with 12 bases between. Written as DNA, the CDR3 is TGCAGTGCTAGTCCCGGGACTTCCACCGGGGAGCTGTTTTTT. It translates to CSASPGTSTGELFF.

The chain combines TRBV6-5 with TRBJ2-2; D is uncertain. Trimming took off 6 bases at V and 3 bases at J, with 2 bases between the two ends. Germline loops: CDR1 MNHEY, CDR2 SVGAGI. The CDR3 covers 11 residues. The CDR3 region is CASSHTGELFF. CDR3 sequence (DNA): TGTGCCAGCAGCCACACCGGGGAGCTGTTTTTT.

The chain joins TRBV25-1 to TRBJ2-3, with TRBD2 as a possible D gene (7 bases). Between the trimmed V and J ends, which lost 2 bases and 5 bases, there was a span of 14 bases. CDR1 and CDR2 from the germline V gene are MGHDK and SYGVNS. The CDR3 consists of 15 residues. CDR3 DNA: TGTGCCAGCAGTGAAGGCGGGGGCACCGGAGATACGCAGTATTTT. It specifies CASSEGGGTGDTQYF.

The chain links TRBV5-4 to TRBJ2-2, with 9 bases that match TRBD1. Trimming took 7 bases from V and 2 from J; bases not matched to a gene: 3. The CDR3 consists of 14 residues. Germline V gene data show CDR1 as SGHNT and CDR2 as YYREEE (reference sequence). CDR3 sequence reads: CASGQGPNTGELFF. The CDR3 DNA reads TGTGCCAGCGGACAGGGGCCAAACACCGGGGAGCTGTTTTTT.

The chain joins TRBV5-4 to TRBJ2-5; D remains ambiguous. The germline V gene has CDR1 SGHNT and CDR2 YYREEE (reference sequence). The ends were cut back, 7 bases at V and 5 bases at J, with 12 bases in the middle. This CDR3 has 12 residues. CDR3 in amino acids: CASGSGLETQYF. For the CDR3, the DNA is TGTGCCAGCGGTAGTGGGCTCGAGACCCAGTACTTC.

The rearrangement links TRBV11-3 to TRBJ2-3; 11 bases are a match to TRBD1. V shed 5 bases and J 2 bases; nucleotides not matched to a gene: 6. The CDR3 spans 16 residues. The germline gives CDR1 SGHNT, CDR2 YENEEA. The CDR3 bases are TGTGCCAGCAGCCGAGGGACAGGGGGAAACACAGATACGCAGTATTTT. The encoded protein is CASSRGTGGNTDTQYF.

The CDR3 loop reads CASSEGSKNIQYF. The CDR3 DNA follows: TGCGCCAGCAGTGAGGGGTCAAAAAACATTCAGTACTTC. The V call is TRBV5-1, the J call TRBJ2-4; D tentatively reads TRBD1 or TRBD2 (5 bases each). Per the germline V gene, CDR1 is SGHRS and CDR2 is YFSETQ. Trimming pared 5 bases from V and 4 bases from J, leaving 10 bases between. This CDR3 has 13 amino acids.

The CDR3 sequence: CASGQAIDETQYF. CDR3 in DNA: TGTGCCAGTGGACAGGCCATTGATGAGACCCAGTACTTC. This chain links TRBV7-8 with TRBJ2-5, with 7 bases identical to TRBD1. The CDR3 contains 13 residues. The V gene's germline CDR1 is SGHVS and CDR2 FQNEAQ. The trim removed 9 bases at V and 5 bases at J, leaving 9 bases unmatched.

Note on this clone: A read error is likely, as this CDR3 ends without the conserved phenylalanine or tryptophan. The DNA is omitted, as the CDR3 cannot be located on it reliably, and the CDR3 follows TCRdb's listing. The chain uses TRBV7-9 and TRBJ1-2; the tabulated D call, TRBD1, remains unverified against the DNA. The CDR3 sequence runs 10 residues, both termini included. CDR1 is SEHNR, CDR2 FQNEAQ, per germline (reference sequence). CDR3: CASSPPGQGI.

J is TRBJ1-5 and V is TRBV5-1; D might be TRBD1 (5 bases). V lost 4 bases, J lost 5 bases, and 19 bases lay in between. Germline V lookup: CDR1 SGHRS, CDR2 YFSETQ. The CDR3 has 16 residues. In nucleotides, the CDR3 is TGCGCCAGCAGCCCGGGGGGAGCTAATGTCTATCAGCCCCAGCATTTT. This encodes CASSPGGANVYQPQHF.

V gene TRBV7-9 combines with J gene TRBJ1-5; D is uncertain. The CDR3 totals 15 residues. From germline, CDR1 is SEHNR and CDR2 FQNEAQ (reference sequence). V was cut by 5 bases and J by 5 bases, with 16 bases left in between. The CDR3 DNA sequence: TGTGCCAGCAGCGGGTCGGGCGGGAGCGATCAGCCCCAGCATTTT. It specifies CASSGSGGSDQPQHF.

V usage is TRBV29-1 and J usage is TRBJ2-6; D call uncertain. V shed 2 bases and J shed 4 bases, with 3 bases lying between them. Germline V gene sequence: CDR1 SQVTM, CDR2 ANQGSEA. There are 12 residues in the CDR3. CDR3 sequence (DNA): TGCAGCGTTGAACGGGGGGCCAACGTCCTGACTTTC. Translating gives CSVERGANVLTF.

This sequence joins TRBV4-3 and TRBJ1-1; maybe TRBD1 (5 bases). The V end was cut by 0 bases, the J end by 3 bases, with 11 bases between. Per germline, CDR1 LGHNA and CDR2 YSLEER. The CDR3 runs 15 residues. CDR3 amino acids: CASSQEWQGYTEAFF. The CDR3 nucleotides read TGCGCCAGCAGCCAAGAGTGGCAGGGCTACACTGAAGCTTTCTTT.